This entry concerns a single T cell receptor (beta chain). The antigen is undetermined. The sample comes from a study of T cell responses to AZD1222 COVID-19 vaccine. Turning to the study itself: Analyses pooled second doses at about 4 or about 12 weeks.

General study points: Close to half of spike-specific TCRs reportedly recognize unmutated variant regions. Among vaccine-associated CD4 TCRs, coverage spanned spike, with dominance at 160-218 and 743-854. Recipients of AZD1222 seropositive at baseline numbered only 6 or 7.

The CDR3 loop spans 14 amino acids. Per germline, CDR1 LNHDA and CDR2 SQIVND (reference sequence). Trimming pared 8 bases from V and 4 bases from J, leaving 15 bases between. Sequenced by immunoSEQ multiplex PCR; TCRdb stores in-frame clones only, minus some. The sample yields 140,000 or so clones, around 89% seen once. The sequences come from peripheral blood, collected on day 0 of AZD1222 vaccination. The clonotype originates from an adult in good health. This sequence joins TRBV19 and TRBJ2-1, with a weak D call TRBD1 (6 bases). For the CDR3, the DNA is TGTGCCAGTTCACGGGACATCTTATACAATGAGCAGTTCTTC. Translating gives CASSRDILYNEQFF.